This T cell receptor beta chain came from a study of blood T cell repertoires in COVID-19. Overall study: Material from acute and convalescent COVID-19 was sourced from the United States, Italy and Spain. PBMCs, B-cell-depleted T cells, or T cells provided the cDNA or gDNA that made up the material.

V gave up 0 bases and J gave up 0 bases, with 10 bases separating them. Germline V CDR1 and CDR2: SGHTS, YDEGEE. This CDR3 contains 16 residues. The repertoire was sequenced with immunoSEQ multiplex PCR; TCRdb's copy has only in-frame clones and lacks some. The table lists around 100,000 clones, around 85% of them singletons, with around an eighth in the top ten. This clonotype was obtained from a middle-aged man with active or convalescent COVID-19. Sequencing was performed on peripheral blood. The genes are TRBV5-8 and TRBJ1-3; D is undetermined. CDR3 nucleotide sequence: TGTGCCAGCAGCTTGGGAGCCGGGGTCTCTGGAAACACCATATATTTT. Its protein product is CASSLGAGVSGNTIYF.